This T cell receptor (beta chain) was sequenced in a study of T cells expressing NK-cell markers. Study-wide context: Sorted CD3+CD56-NKG2C+, CD3+CD56+NKG2C- and CD3+CD56+NKG2C+ T cells were the source of the TCR beta repertoires. The authors sequenced eight donors, of whom seven were HCMV-seropositive and one was seronegative.

Study-level results: In a few donors, these clonotypes also led the CD3+CD56-NKG2C+ fraction.

The CDR3 is 13 amino acids. CDR1 and CDR2 (germline): SEHNR, FQNEAQ (reference sequence). With respect to this clonotype: Its antigen is unidentified.

TCRdb reprocessed the 5' RACE reads and keeps a single row for each CDR3 protein, giving no DNA. The sample table includes about 380,000 distinct CDR3 sequences. V gene TRBV7-9 combines with J gene TRBJ1-1. Sequenced material: blood T cells: a sorted CD56 or NKG2C T cell subset, CD4+ or CD8+ T cells, or bulk PBMC T cells (not recorded which). This receptor was obtained from a man aged 18-70 years in good health. This chain's CDR3 is CASSFEFLSEAFF.